The source of this T cell receptor beta chain is a study of early T cells in non-severe SARS-CoV-2 infection (dated by TCRdb to 2020 to 2023). At the level of the whole study: TCR sequencing used bulk RNA from unsorted whole blood, so alpha and beta chains could not be paired.

CDR1 and CDR2 are read off the germline V gene as KGHDR and SFDVKD. From the cysteine up to the phenylalanine, the CDR3 has a length of 12 residues. Only the CDR3 part of the read is kept: 36 bases, read in frame from the first base. The V and J ends are trimmed by 9 bases and 3 bases, leaving 9 bases between them. The paper's findings and limits, for the study overall: VDJdb matching was skewed toward anti-spike CD8 responses and likely underestimated virus-specific expansions, missing private and CD4 specificities.

With respect to this clonotype: Its antigen is still unknown. No base qualities exist here, and no much larger clone lies one base off it.

Library generation was performed with 5' RACE. Sequencing instrument: NextSeq 500. Unique molecular identifiers were attached to individual cDNA molecules in the TCR library protocol so that sequencing error and PCR bias could be corrected. Both TCR alpha and beta chains were sequenced, and tight co-correlation was observed between alpha and beta sequence abundances in each sample. Per the authors' processing: V gene, J gene and CDR3 annotation of TCR sequences was performed with Decombinator V4. TCRs were defined as expanded if a significant change between any two time points was detected under a Poisson model with p below 0.0001. TCR abundances were normalised to the total number of TCRs sequenced per sample and expressed as counts per million. TRAV1-2 paired with TRAJ12, TRAJ20 or TRAJ33 defined MAIT TCRs, while TRAV10 paired with TRAJ18 defined iNKT TCRs. VDJdb, accessed on 1 November 2021, was searched for TCRs annotated for CMV, EBV and SARS-CoV-2, and TCRs annotated for more than one antigen were excluded. TCRdb reprocessed the public reads (quality trimming at Q25 with fastp, clone calling with MiXCR) and kept in-frame beta chains. Each record represents a unique CDR3 protein, reported with the most common genes and DNA among its rows. The V and J calls, along with clone size, are taken from TCRdb and not from the paper's own processing. The sample table shows about 83,000 distinct CDR3 sequences, and 9% to 15% are seen once. The ten largest clones represent under 8% of the sample.

Set within a cohort of healthcare workers in London, UK, this nested case-control study involved weekly PCR testing of nasopharyngeal swabs along with blood sampling. Healthcare workers were enrolled in the week of the UK lockdown, from 23 to 31 March 2020, and were followed every week for up to about 15 weeks. The TCR comes from an adult who was a healthcare worker with PCR-confirmed SARS-CoV-2 infection or an uninfected control (not recorded which). This receptor chain uses TRBV24-1 and TRBJ2-3; the D gene identity is not certain. Sequenced input: whole blood. The DNA is as follows: TGTGCCACCCGATCTGAGACAGATACGCAGTATTTT. This yields the protein CATRSETDTQYF.